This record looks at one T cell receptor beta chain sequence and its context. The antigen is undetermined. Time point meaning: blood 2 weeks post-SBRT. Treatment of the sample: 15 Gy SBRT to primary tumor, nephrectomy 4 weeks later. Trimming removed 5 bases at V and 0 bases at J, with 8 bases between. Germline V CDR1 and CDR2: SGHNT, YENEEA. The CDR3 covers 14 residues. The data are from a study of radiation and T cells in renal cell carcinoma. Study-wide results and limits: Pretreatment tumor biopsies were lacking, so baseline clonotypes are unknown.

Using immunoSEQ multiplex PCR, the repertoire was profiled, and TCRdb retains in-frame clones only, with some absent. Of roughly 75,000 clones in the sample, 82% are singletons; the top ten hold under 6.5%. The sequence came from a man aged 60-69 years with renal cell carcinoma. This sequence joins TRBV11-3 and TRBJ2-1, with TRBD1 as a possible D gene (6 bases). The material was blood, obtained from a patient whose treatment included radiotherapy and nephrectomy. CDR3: CASSTGSSYNEQFF. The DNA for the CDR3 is TGTGCCAGCAGCACAGGGTCCTCCTACAATGAGCAGTTCTTC.